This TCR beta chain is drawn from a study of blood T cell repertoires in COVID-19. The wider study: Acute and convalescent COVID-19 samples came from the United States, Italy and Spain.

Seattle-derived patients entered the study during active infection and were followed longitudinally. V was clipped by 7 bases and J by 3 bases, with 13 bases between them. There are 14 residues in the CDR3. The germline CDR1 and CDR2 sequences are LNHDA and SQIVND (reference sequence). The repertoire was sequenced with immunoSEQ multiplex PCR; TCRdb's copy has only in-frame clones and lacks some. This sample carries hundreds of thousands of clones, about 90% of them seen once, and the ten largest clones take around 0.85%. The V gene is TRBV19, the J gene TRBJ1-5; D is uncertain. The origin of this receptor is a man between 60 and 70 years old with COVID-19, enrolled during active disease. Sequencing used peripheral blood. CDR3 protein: CASMSYSYNQPQHF. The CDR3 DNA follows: TGTGCCAGTATGTCGTACAGCTACAATCAGCCCCAGCATTTT.